The TCR beta chain described here comes from a study of blood T cell repertoires in COVID-19. Whole-study context: Sample material is recorded as cDNA or gDNA derived from T cells, B-cell-depleted T cells, or PBMCs.

Trimming took 3 bases from V and 0 from J; bases not matched to a gene: 14. The CDR3 totals 19 residues. Assay: immunoSEQ multiplex PCR; the TCRdb copy retains only in-frame clones and omits some. The sample includes roughly 190,000 clones, roughly 80% of them seen just once. This chain links TRBV23-1 with TRBJ2-4; 7 bases fit TRBD1. TRBV23-1 qualifies as an ORF whose function is uncertain. The sample comprised peripheral blood. This clonotype was obtained from a woman aged 60-70 years with COVID-19, enrolled during active disease. DNA for the CDR3: TGCGCCAGCAGTCAGGCCGGGACAGCGCGACTCCTAGCCAAAAACATTCAGTACTTC. It yields the protein CASSQAGTARLLAKNIQYF.